Described below is a single T cell receptor beta chain sequence and its context. Its matching antigen is unknown. PBMCs came from roughly 10 ml fresh peripheral blood. This sample was included in a study of T cells in Graves' hyperthyroidism and ophthalmopathy. TCR beta CDR3 sequences were amplified from RNA transcripts. The HTBI primer set was used in a first-round RT-PCR of the TCR CDR3. TCRdb redid the calling of the multiplex PCR reads with MiXCR, one entry per CDR3 protein. The sample holds 600,000 to 650,000 distinct CDR3 sequences, about 20% seen once. Trimming stripped 0 bases from V and 3 bases from J, with 12 bases between. The germline CDR1 and CDR2 sequences are SGHRS and YFSETQ. This CDR3 is built from 16 residues. Study-wide findings and caveats: Most expanded thyroid clonotypes above 0.001 recurred in blood.

V and J are TRBV5-1 and TRBJ2-2; a possible D gene is TRBD1 (5 bases). The source material was blood. This receptor was obtained from a man younger than 40 with Graves' ophthalmopathy. CDR3 in amino acids: CASSLAWGRDTGELFF. CDR3 DNA: TGCGCCAGCAGCTTGGCCTGGGGCAGGGACACCGGGGAGCTGTTTTTT.